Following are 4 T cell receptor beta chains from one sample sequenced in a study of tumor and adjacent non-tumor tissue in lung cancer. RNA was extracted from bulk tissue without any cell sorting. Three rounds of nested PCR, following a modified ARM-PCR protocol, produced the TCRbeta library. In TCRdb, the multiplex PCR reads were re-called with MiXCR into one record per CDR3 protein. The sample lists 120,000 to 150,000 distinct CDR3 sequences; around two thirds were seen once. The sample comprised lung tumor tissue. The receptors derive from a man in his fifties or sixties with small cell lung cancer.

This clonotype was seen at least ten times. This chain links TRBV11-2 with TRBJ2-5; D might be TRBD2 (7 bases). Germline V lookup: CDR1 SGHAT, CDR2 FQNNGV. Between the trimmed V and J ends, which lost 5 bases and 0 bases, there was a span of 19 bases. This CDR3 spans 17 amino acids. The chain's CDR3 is CASSRRGGGGYQETQYF. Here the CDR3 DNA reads TGTGCCAGCAGCCGCCGAGGAGGCGGGGGCTACCAAGAGACCCAGTACTTC.

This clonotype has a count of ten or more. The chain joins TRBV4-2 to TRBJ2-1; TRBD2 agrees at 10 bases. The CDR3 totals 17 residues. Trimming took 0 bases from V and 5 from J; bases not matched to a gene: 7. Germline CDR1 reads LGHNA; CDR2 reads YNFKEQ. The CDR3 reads CASSQDGASGSNNEQFF. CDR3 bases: TGTGCCAGCAGCCAAGATGGCGCTAGCGGGAGTAACAATGAGCAGTTCTTC.

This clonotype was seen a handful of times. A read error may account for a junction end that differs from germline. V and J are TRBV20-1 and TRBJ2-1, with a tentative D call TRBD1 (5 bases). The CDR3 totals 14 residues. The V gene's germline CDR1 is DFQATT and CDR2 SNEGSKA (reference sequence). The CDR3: CSAVGHQLNNGQFF. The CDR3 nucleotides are TGTAGTGCTGTCGGACACCAGTTGAACAATGGGCAGTTCTTC.

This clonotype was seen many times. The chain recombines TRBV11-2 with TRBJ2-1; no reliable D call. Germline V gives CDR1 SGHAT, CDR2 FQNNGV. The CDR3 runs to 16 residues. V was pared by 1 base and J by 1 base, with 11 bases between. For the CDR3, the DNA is TGTGCCAGCAGCTTAGGGTCTCGGGCTTCCTACAATGAGCAGTTCTTC. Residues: CASSLGSRASYNEQFF.